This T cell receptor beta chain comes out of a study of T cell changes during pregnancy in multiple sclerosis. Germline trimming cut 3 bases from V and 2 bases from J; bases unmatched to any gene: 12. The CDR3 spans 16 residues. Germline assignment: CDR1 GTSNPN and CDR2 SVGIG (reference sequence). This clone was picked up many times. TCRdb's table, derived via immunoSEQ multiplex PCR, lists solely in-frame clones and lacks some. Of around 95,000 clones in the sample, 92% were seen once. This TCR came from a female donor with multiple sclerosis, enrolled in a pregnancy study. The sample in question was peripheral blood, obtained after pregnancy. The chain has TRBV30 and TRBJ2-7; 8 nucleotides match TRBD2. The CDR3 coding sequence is TGTGCCTGGAGGGAACCGGGACTAGTGATGGCCTACGAGCAGTACTTC. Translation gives CAWREPGLVMAYEQYF.